The 30 T cell receptor beta chains given below trace back to one sample, sequenced in a study of cytomegalovirus exposure and HLA in healthy donors. 60 Vbeta and 13 Jbeta primers were used in PCR. The protocol was immunoSEQ multiplex PCR, while the TCRdb copy is restricted to in-frame clones and leaves out a portion. Here the sample spans roughly 150,000 clones, approximately 78% being singletons. The sequenced sample was PBMCs. The receptors were gathered from a middle-aged woman in good health and CMV-seropositive.

The chain joins TRBV6-7 to TRBJ2-1; TRBD2 matches 11 bases. TRBV6-7 is given ORF status, its function remaining uncertain. The CDR3 runs to 15 residues. The junction had 6 bases not matched to a gene; V was cut back by 5 bases and J by 6 bases. The CDR3 reads CASSRTSGRLNEQFF. The CDR3 DNA is TGTGCCAGCAGTAGAACTAGCGGGAGACTCAATGAGCAGTTCTTC.

This chain connects TRBV11-2 to TRBJ1-3, with a weak D call TRBD1 (6 bases). The CDR3 runs to 18 residues. The V end was cut by 6 bases, the J end by 0 bases, with 21 bases between. Per germline, CDR1 SGHAT and CDR2 FQNNGV. The CDR3: CASSSMQGQRISGNTIYF. Written as DNA, the CDR3 is TGTGCCAGCAGTTCTATGCAAGGACAGCGAATCTCTGGAAACACCATATATTTT.

The count of this clone is one. This chain connects TRBV30 to TRBJ1-1; no definite D call. V was trimmed by 0 bases and J by 6 bases, leaving 11 bases between them. From germline, CDR1 is GTSNPN and CDR2 SVGIG (reference sequence). The CDR3 has 13 residues. CDR3 DNA: TGTGCCTGGAGTGTCCGGACGGGATCTGAAGCTTTCTTT. It codes for CAWSVRTGSEAFF.

The genes are TRBV28 and TRBJ2-5; TRBD2 matches at 10 bases. TRBJ2-7 explains the end of the DNA better; the J call may be wrong. There are 17 residues in the CDR3. Per germline, CDR1 MDHEN and CDR2 SYDVKM. CDR3 nucleotide sequence: TGTGCCAGCAGTCCACCCAGCGGGAGGGCCTTGACCTACGAGCAGTACTTC. It yields the protein CASSPPSGRALTYEQYF.

The gene calls are TRBV11-2 and TRBJ1-1; 8 bases match TRBD1. In germline, CDR1 is SGHAT, CDR2 FQNNGV. This CDR3 contains 15 residues. The junction had 3 bases not matched to a gene; V was cut back by 3 bases and J by 0 bases. CDR3 sequence reads: CASSFGQGLNTEAFF. DNA of the CDR3: TGTGCCAGCAGCTTCGGACAGGGACTGAACACTGAAGCTTTCTTT.

The chain joins TRBV7-2 to TRBJ2-4; tentative D call: TRBD2 (7 bases). The CDR3 sequence is 18 residues long. Trimming left V 8 bases short and J 0 bases short, with 23 bases between. CDR1 and CDR2 from the germline V gene are SGHTA and FQGNSA. For the CDR3, the DNA is TGTGCCAGCGCTCAGGGGAACGGGCGGGGGATAGCCAAAAACATTCAGTACTTC. This gives the protein CASAQGNGRGIAKNIQYF.

The chain joins TRBV30 to TRBJ2-7; tentative D call: TRBD1 (6 bases). Germline assignment: CDR1 GTSNPN and CDR2 SVGIG (reference sequence). V was trimmed by 8 bases and J by 6 bases, leaving 20 bases between them. The CDR3 covers 13 residues. In nucleotides, the CDR3 is TGTGCCATTTTCCGGGACACATCCGGCGAGCAGTACTTC. Protein product: CAIFRDTSGEQYF. The full variable domain, with the rest looked up from reference TRBV30 and TRBJ2-7, is SQTIHQWPATLVQPVGSPLSLECTVEGTSNPNLYWYRQAAGRGLQLLFYSVGIGQISSEVPQNLSASRPQDRQFILSSKKLLLSDSGFYLCAIFRDTSGEQYFGPGTRLTVT.

The chain links TRBV9 to TRBJ1-2; TRBD1 matches at 10 bases. V trimming: 2 bases; J trimming: 3 bases; junction bases outside the gene matches: 7. The length of the CDR3 is 16 residues. Per germline, CDR1 SGDLS and CDR2 YYNGEE. CDR3 nucleotides: TGTGCCAGCAGCGTGACGGACAGGGGGGCAGACTATGGCTACACCTTC. It yields the protein CASSVTDRGADYGYTF.

This chain joins TRBV19 and TRBJ2-7; D is perhaps TRBD2 (6 bases). The germline CDR1 and CDR2 sequences are LNHDA and SQIVND (reference sequence). This CDR3 spans 16 amino acids. V was clipped by 4 bases and J by 2 bases, with 18 bases between them. CDR3 sequence reads: CASSTQGLTSTYEQYF. CDR3 nucleotide sequence: TGTGCCAGTAGTACGCAAGGACTAACTAGTACCTACGAGCAGTACTTC.

This chain uses TRBV4-2 with TRBJ2-7; 7 nucleotides match TRBD2. Trimming took 1 base from V and 3 from J; bases not matched to a gene: 0. This CDR3 has 13 amino acids. The germline V gene encodes CDR1 LGHNA and CDR2 YNFKEQ. CDR3 region: CASSQGGGYEQYF. CDR3 nucleotides: TGTGCCAGCAGCCAAGGGGGGGGCTACGAGCAGTACTTC.

The rearrangement uses TRBV19 and TRBJ2-4, with D possibly TRBD1 on 5 matching bases. This CDR3 spans 14 amino acids. Looked up from germline, CDR1 is LNHDA and CDR2 is SQIVND (reference sequence). Trimming removed 7 bases at V and 0 bases at J, with 10 bases between. CDR3 protein: CASKGAKAKNIQYF. In DNA, the CDR3 is TGTGCCAGTAAAGGGGCTAAAGCCAAAAACATTCAGTACTTC.

The sample holds one count of this clone. J is TRBJ1-1 and V is TRBV6-6; D is possibly TRBD1 (5 bases). This CDR3 is 15 amino acids long. The germline CDR1 and CDR2 sequences are MNHNY and SVGAGI (reference sequence). V shed 3 bases and J shed 1 base, with 12 bases lying between them. The CDR3 protein is CASSYQGIGNTEAFF. For the CDR3, the DNA is TGTGCCAGCAGTTATCAGGGAATAGGGAACACTGAAGCTTTCTTT.

V is TRBV5-1 and J is TRBJ2-1; TRBD1 is a possible D gene (7 bases). The V and J ends lost 0 bases and 8 bases respectively, with 12 bases between them. From germline, CDR1 is SGHRS and CDR2 YFSETQ. The CDR3 runs to 14 residues. CDR3 protein: CASSLGRGVDEQFF. CDR3 DNA sequence: TGCGCCAGCAGCTTGGGCAGGGGGGTCGATGAGCAGTTCTTC. Looking up the rest from reference TRBV5-1 and TRBJ2-1 gives the full variable domain: KAGVTQTPRYLIKTRGQQVTLSCSPISGHRSVSWYQQTPGQGLQFLFEYFSETQRNKGNFPGRFSGRQFSNSRSEMNVSTLELGDSALYLCASSLGRGVDEQFFGPGTRLTVL.

This clone was recorded only once. The rearrangement links TRBV5-6 to TRBJ2-2, with D perhaps TRBD2 (6 bases). Trimming stripped 4 bases from V and 4 bases from J, with 20 bases between. Germline CDR1 SGHDT, CDR2 YYEEEE. The CDR3 covers 17 residues. The CDR3 bases are TGTGCCAGCAGCCCACGCCGGGGGAGACGGGGCACCGGGGAGCTGTTTTTT. It specifies CASSPRRGRRGTGELFF.

V gene TRBV7-2 combines with J gene TRBJ1-1, with D possibly TRBD1 on 5 matching bases. CDR3 length: 16 residues. Trimming cost V 0 bases and J 10 bases, with 21 bases left between them. The germline V gene has CDR1 SGHTA and CDR2 FQGNSA. The CDR3, as DNA: TGTGCCAGCAGCTTAGCAGGGGCACAAACCCCCGGGGGAGCTTTCTTT. Translating gives CASSLAGAQTPGGAFF.

J is TRBJ1-3 and V is TRBV5-1; weak D call: TRBD1 (6 bases). This CDR3 has 14 amino acids. The V and J ends lost 8 bases and 4 bases respectively, with 16 bases between them. Germline CDR1 and CDR2: SGHRS and YFSETQ. This CDR3 is CASTPDSLGNTIYF. DNA for the CDR3: TGCGCCAGTACGCCGGACAGCCTGGGAAACACCATATATTTT.

This clone appeared a few times. CDR3: CASSTPDRNTEAFF. CDR3 in DNA: TGTGCCAGCAGTACCCCGGACAGGAACACTGAAGCTTTCTTT. The genes are TRBV6-5 and TRBJ1-1, with D perhaps matching TRBD1 (6 bases). CDR1 and CDR2 (germline): MNHEY, SVGAGI. This CDR3 spans 14 amino acids. V was trimmed by 5 bases and J by 1 base, leaving 11 bases between them.

The gene calls are TRBV6-1 and TRBJ2-7; the D is unclear. The CDR3 totals 13 residues. Per the germline V gene, CDR1 is MNHNS and CDR2 is SASEGT. With 1 base removed from V and 0 bases from J, the gap between germline ends came to 4 bases. Here the CDR3 reads CASSEGHSYEQYF. The CDR3 DNA reads TGTGCCAGCAGTGAAGGACACTCCTACGAGCAGTACTTC.

The gene calls are TRBV20-1 and TRBJ1-2, with D possibly TRBD1 on 5 matching bases. Germline CDR1 and CDR2: DFQATT and SNEGSKA (reference sequence). This CDR3 comprises 11 residues. Deletions cut 7 bases from V and 3 bases from J, with 9 bases between. The CDR3 here is CSGQRDYGYTF. In DNA form, the CDR3 reads TGCAGTGGACAGCGGGACTATGGCTACACCTTC.

The J gene is TRBJ1-4, the V gene TRBV4-1; D is uncertain. V lost 5 bases to trimming and J lost 6 bases, with 16 bases between them. Germline CDR1 reads MGHRA; CDR2 reads YSYEKL. CDR3 size: 15 residues. The CDR3 sequence: CASSEYAVPDEKLFF. The CDR3 nucleotides are TGCGCCAGCAGCGAGTATGCGGTCCCGGATGAAAAACTGTTTTTT.

About this clone itself: Other DNA sequences in the sample encode the same CDR3. The chain couples TRBV9 to TRBJ1-3, with D unclear. This CDR3 is 14 amino acids long. V was clipped by 2 bases and J by 0 bases, with 6 bases between them. From germline, CDR1 is SGDLS and CDR2 YYNGEE. Written as DNA, the CDR3 is TGTGCCAGCAGCGTTGGGAGCTCTGGAAACACCATATATTTT. This encodes CASSVGSSGNTIYF.

In its sample, this clone was seen a few times. The chain links TRBV6-4 to TRBJ2-6; tentative D call: TRBD1 (6 bases). Trimming removed 5 bases at V and 0 bases at J, with 8 bases between. CDR3 length equals 15 residues. CDR1 and CDR2 from the germline V gene are MRHNA and SNTAGT. CDR3 DNA sequence: TGTGCCAGCAGTCAACAGGGCTCTGGGGCCAACGTCCTGACTTTC. Translation: CASSQQGSGANVLTF.

In DNA, the CDR3 is TGTGCCAGCAGTTTAGGCCTTCACAATGAGCAGTTCTTC. This encodes CASSLGLHNEQFF. The chain is built from TRBV27 and TRBJ2-1, with D unclear. The V end was cut by 2 bases, the J end by 5 bases, with 7 bases between. CDR3 length equals 13 residues. Germline V gene data show CDR1 as MNHEY and CDR2 as SMNVEV (reference sequence).

This chain joins TRBV29-1 and TRBJ1-1; no definite D call. This CDR3 has 14 amino acids. Trimming removed 6 bases from V and 3 bases from J, with 17 bases in between. CDR1 SQVTM and CDR2 ANQGSEA come from the germline V gene. The CDR3 loop reads CSVLLFLQDTEAFF. The DNA for the CDR3 is TGCAGCGTACTCCTATTTTTGCAGGACACTGAAGCTTTCTTT.

In this sample, this clone turned up once. The genes are TRBV19 and TRBJ2-1, with 10 bases fitting TRBD1. CDR1 is LNHDA, CDR2 SQIVND, per germline (reference sequence). With V trimmed by 0 bases and J by 1 base, 18 bases remained unmatched. The CDR3 consists of 22 residues. The CDR3 coding sequence is TGTGCCAGTAGTATAGAGGAGTGGGTGACAGGGGGCTTTCCCTTTTCCTACAATGAGCAGTTCTTC. Protein sequence: CASSIEEWVTGGFPFSYNEQFF.

The gene calls are TRBV18 and TRBJ2-3; 7 positions agree with TRBD2. CDR1 is KGHSH, CDR2 LQKENI, per germline. With V trimmed by 1 base and J by 5 bases, 9 bases remained unmatched. This CDR3 is built from 16 residues. CDR3: CASSPQRAGVRDTQYF. Written as DNA, the CDR3 is TGTGCCAGCTCACCACAGAGGGCGGGAGTAAGAGATACGCAGTATTTT.

The chain recombines TRBV5-4 with TRBJ1-1, with TRBD1 identical over 7 bases. This CDR3 contains 15 residues. The ends lost 3 bases at V and 1 base at J; junction bases unmatched: 6. Per the germline V gene, CDR1 is SGHNT and CDR2 is YYREEE (reference sequence). In DNA, the CDR3 is TGTGCCAGCAGCTCGGGACAGCCGAAGAACACTGAAGCTTTCTTT. It is translated as CASSSGQPKNTEAFF.

With respect to this clone: The same CDR3 arises from other DNA sequences in this sample as well. The chain has TRBV18 and TRBJ1-1, with no clear D. Trimming removed 3 bases from V and 4 bases from J, with 9 bases in between. The CDR3 totals 13 residues. The germline gives CDR1 KGHSH, CDR2 LQKENI. CDR3 sequence reads: CASSPDPGTEAFF. In DNA, the CDR3 is TGTGCCAGCTCACCCGATCCGGGCACTGAAGCTTTCTTT.

The chain joins TRBV5-1 to TRBJ1-4; TRBD1 aligns across 9 bases. V lost 1 base and J lost 8; bases outside the gene matches: 6. CDR1 and CDR2 from the germline V gene are SGHRS and YFSETQ. The CDR3 length is 15 residues. CDR3: CASSLTGTGREKLFF. CDR3 nucleotide sequence: TGCGCCAGCAGCTTGACCGGGACAGGGCGAGAAAAACTGTTTTTT. The variable domain in full, with the rest retrieved from reference TRBV5-1 and TRBJ1-4, is KAGVTQTPRYLIKTRGQQVTLSCSPISGHRSVSWYQQTPGQGLQFLFEYFSETQRNKGNFPGRFSGRQFSNSRSEMNVSTLELGDSALYLCASSLTGTGREKLFFGSGTQLSVL.

This clone was seen a handful of times. The rearrangement uses TRBV7-9 and TRBJ1-1; TRBD1 might be the D (6 bases). The V gene lost 4 bases and the J gene lost 7 bases, with 13 bases spanning the gap. Per germline, CDR1 SEHNR and CDR2 FQNEAQ (reference sequence). The CDR3 covers 13 residues. This CDR3 reads CASSYDTGLEAFF. CDR3 sequence (DNA): TGTGCCAGCAGCTACGACACAGGGCTTGAAGCTTTCTTT.